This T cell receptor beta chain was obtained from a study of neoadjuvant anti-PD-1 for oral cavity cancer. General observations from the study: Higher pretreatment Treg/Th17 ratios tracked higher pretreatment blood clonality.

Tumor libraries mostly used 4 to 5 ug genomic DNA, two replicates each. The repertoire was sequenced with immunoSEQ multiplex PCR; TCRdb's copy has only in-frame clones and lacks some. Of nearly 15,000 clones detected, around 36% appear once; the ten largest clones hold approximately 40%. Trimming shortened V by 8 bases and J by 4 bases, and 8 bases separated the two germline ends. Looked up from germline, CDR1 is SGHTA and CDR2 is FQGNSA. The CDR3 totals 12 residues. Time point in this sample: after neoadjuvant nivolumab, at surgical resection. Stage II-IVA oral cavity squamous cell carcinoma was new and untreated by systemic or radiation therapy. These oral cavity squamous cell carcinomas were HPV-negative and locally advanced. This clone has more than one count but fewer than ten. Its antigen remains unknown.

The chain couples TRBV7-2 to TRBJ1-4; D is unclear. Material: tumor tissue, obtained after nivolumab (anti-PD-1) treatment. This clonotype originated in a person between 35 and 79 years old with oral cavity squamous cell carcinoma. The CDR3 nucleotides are TGTGCCAGCGGTACCTTTAATGAAAAACTGTTTTTT. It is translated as CASGTFNEKLFF.